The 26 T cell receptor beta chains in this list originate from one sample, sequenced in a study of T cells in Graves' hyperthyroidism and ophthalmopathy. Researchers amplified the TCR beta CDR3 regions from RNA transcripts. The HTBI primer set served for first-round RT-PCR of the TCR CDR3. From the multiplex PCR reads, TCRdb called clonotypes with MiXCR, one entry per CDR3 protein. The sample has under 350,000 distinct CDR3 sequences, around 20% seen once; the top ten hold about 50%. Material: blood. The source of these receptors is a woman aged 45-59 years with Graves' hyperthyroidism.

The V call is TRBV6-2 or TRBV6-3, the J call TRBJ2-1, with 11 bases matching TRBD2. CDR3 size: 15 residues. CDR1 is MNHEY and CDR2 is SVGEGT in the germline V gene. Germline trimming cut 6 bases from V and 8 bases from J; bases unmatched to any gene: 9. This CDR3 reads CASSPFMTSGDEQFF. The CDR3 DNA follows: TGTGCCAGCAGCCCCTTTATGACTAGCGGGGATGAGCAGTTCTTC.

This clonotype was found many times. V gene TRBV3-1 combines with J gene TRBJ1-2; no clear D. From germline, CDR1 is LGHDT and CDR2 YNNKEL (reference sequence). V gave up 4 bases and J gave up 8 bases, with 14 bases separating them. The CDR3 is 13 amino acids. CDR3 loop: CASSPTSSGGYTF. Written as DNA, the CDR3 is TGTGCCAGCAGCCCCACCTCGTCTGGGGGCTACACCTTC.

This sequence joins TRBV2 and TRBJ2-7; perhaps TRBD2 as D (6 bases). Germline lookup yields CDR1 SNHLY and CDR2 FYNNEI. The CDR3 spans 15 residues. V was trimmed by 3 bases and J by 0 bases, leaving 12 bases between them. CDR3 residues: CASSEGRESSYEQYF. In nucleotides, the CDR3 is TGTGCCAGCAGTGAGGGGCGGGAAAGCTCCTACGAGCAGTACTTC.

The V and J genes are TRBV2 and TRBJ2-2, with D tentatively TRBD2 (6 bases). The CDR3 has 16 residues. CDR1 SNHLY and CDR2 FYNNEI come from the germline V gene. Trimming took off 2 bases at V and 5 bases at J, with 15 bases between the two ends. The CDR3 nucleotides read TGTGCCAGCAGTGAACGATCGGGGGAGGAAACCGGGGAGCTGTTTTTT. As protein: CASSERSGEETGELFF.

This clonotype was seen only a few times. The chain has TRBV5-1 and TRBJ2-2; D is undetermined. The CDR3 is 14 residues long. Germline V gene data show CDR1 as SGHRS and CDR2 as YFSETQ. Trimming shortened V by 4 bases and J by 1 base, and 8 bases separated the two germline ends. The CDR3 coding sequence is TGCGCCAGCAGCCAAAACTTGAACACCGGGGAGCTGTTTTTT. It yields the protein CASSQNLNTGELFF.

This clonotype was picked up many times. CDR3 DNA sequence: TGCAGTGCTAGGCTTCTAGCGGGCGTTGAGCAGTTCTTC. Protein product: CSARLLAGVEQFF. This chain uses TRBV20-1 with TRBJ2-1; 8 bases align to TRBD2. V lost 3 bases and J lost 9; bases outside the gene matches: 7. CDR1 and CDR2 (germline): DFQATT, SNEGSKA (reference sequence). The CDR3 is made up of 13 amino acids.

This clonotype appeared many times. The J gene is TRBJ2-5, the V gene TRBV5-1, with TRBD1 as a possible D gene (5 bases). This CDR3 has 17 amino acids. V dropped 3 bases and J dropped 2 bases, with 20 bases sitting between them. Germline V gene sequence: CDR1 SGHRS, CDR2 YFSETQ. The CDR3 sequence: CASSSSGNSNGQETQYF. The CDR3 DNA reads TGCGCCAGCAGCTCGTCAGGGAATAGTAATGGGCAAGAGACCCAGTACTTC.

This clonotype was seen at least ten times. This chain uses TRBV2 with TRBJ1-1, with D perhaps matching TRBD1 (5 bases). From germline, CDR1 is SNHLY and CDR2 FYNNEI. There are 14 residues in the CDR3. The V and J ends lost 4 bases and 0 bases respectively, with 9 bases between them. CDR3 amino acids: CASSGGRMNTEAFF. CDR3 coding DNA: TGTGCCAGCAGTGGGGGCAGAATGAACACTGAAGCTTTCTTT.

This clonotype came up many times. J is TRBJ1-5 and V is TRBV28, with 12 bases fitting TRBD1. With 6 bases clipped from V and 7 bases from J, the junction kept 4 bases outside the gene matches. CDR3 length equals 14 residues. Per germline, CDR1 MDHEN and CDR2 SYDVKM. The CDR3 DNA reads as TGTGCCAGCAGGTGGGACAGGGGGCGGCAGCCCCAGCATTTT. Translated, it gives CASRWDRGRQPQHF.

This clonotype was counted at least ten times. This chain's CDR3 is CASGRRLAGDEQYF. In DNA, the CDR3 is TGTGCCAGCGGACGCCGACTAGCGGGAGATGAGCAGTACTTC. V and J are TRBV6-1 and TRBJ2-7; 12 nucleotides line up with TRBD2. V was clipped by 8 bases and J by 7 bases; unmatched bases: 9. The CDR3 extends over 14 amino acids. Germline CDR1 reads MNHNS; CDR2 reads SASEGT.

The CDR3 spells CASSPGRGYGYTF. CDR3 bases: TGTGCCAGCAGTCCTGGCAGGGGGTATGGCTACACCTTC. The chain recombines TRBV6-1 with TRBJ1-2; 7 nucleotides line up with TRBD1. CDR1 is MNHNS and CDR2 is SASEGT in the germline V gene. This CDR3 is 13 amino acids long. Trimming took 5 bases from V and 5 from J; bases not matched to a gene: 5.

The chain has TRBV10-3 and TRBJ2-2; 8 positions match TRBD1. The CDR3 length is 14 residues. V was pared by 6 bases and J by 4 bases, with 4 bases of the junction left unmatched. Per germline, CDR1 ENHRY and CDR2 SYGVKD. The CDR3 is CAIRDRVATGELFF. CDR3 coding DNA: TGTGCCATCAGGGACAGGGTTGCCACCGGGGAGCTGTTTTTT.

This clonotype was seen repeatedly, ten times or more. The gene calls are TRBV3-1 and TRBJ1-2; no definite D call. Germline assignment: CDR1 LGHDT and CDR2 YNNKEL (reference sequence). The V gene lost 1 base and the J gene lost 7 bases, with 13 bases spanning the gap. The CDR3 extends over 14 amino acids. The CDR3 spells CASSQGRSLLGYTF. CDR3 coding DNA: TGTGCCAGCAGCCAAGGACGGTCCCTTCTTGGCTACACCTTC.

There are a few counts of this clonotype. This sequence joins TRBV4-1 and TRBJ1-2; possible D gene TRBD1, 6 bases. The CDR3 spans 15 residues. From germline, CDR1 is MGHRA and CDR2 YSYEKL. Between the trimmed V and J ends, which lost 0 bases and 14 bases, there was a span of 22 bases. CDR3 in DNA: TGCGCCAGCAGCCAAGAGCCCTGGTTAGACAGGTTTGGAACCTTC. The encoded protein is CASSQEPWLDRFGTF.

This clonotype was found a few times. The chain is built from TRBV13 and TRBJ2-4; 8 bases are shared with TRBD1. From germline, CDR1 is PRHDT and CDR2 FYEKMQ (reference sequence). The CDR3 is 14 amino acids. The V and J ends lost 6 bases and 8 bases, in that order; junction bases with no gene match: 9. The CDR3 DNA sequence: TGTGCCAGCAGAAGATCAGGGGGCATGGACATTCAGTACTTC. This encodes CASRRSGGMDIQYF.

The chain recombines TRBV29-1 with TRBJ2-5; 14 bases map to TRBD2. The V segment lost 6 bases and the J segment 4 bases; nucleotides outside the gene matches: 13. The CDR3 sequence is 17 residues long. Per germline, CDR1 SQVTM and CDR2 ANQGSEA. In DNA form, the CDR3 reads TGCAGCGTGGGACTAGCGGGAGTGGGGGCATTCGGAGAGACCCAGTACTTC. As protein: CSVGLAGVGAFGETQYF. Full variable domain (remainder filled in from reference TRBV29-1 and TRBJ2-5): SAVISQKPSRDICQRGTSLTIQCQVDSQVTMMFWYRQQPGQSLTLIATANQGSEATYESGFVIDKFPISRPNLTFSTLTVSNMSPEDSSIYLCSVGLAGVGAFGETQYFGPGTRLLVL.

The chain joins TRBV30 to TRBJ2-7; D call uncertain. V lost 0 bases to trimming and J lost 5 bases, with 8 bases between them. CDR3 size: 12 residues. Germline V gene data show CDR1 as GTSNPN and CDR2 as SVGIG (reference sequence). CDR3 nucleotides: TGTGCCTGGAGTGTACAAGGCCACGAGCAGTACTTC. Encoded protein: CAWSVQGHEQYF. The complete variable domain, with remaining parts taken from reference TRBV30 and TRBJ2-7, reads SQTIHQWPATLVQPVGSPLSLECTVEGTSNPNLYWYRQAAGRGLQLLFYSVGIGQISSEVPQNLSASRPQDRQFILSSKKLLLSDSGFYLCAWSVQGHEQYFGPGTRLTVT.

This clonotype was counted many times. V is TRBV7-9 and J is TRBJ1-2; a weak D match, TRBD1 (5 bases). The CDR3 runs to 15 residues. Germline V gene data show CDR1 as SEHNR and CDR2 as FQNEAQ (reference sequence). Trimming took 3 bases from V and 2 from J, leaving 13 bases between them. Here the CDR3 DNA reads TGTGCCAGCAGCTTGTTGGGACGCCAAAACTATGGCTACACCTTC. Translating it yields CASSLLGRQNYGYTF.

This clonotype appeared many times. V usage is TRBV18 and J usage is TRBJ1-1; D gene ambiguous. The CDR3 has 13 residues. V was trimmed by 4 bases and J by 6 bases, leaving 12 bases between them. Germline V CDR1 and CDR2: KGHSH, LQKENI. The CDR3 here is CASSLSQRAEAFF. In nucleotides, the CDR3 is TGTGCCAGCTCACTTTCCCAAAGAGCTGAAGCTTTCTTT. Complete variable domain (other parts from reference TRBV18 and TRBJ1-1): NAGVMQNPRHLVRRRGQEARLRCSPMKGHSHVYWYRQLPEEGLKFMVYLQKENIIDESGMPKERFSAEFPKEGPSILRIQQVVRGDSAAYFCASSLSQRAEAFFGQGTRLTVV.

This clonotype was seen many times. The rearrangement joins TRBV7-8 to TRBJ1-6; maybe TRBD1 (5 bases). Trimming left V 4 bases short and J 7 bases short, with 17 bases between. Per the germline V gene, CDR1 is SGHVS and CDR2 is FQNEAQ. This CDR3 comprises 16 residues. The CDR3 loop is CASSSQPGQLNSPLHF. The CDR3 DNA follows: TGTGCCAGCAGCTCGCAACCGGGGCAGTTAAATTCACCCCTCCACTTT.

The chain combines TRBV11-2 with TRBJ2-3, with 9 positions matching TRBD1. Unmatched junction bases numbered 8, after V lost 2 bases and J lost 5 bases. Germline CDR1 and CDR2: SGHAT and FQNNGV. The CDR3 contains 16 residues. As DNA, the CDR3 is TGTGCCAGCAGCTTACGCCGGGACAGGGTTGAAGATACGCAGTATTTT. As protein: CASSLRRDRVEDTQYF.

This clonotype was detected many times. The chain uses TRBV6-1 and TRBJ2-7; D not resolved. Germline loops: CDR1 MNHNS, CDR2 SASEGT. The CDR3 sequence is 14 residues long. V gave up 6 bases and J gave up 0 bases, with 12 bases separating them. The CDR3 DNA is TGTGCCAGCAGGACTGACCGGTCCTCCTACGAGCAGTACTTC. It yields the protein CASRTDRSSYEQYF.

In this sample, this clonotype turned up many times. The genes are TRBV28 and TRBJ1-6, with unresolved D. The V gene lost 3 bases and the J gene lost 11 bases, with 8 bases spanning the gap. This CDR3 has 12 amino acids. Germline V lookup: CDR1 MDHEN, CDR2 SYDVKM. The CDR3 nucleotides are TGTGCCAGCAGTTTCCCCGGGACACCCCTCCACTTT. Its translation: CASSFPGTPLHF.

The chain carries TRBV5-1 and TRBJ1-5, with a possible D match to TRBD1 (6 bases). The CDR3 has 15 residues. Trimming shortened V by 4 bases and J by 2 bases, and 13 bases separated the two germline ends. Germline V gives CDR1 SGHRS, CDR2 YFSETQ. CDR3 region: CASSPGERGNQPQHF. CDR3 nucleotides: TGCGCCAGCAGCCCAGGGGAACGGGGCAATCAGCCCCAGCATTTT. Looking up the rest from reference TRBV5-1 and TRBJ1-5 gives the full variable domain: KAGVTQTPRYLIKTRGQQVTLSCSPISGHRSVSWYQQTPGQGLQFLFEYFSETQRNKGNFPGRFSGRQFSNSRSEMNVSTLELGDSALYLCASSPGERGNQPQHFGDGTRLSIL.

The CDR3 sequence is CASSLGDGIYEQYF. The CDR3 coding sequence is TGTGCCAGCAGTTTAGGGGACGGCATCTACGAGCAGTACTTC. The chain uses TRBV2 and TRBJ2-7; D is perhaps TRBD1 or TRBD2 (5 bases each). The CDR3 length is 14 residues. V gave up 5 bases and J gave up 3 bases, with 14 bases separating them. Germline lookup yields CDR1 SNHLY and CDR2 FYNNEI.

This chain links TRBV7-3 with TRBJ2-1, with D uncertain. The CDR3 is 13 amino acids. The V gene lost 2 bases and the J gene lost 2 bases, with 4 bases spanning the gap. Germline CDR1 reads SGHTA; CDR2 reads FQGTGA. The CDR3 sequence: CASSLETYNEQFF. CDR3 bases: TGTGCCAGCAGCTTAGAGACCTACAATGAGCAGTTCTTC.